Here is one TCR beta chain with its context. Its specificity is not known. This entry belongs to a study of a mutant IDH1 vaccine in newly diagnosed glioma. Study-level background: Treated patients, averaging around 40 years, were approximately 60% male and roughly 38% female. Study findings and constraints: Researchers report vaccine-induced immune responses in roughly 94% of patients. Pseudoprogression appeared independent of alterations in top peripheral clonotypes.

Regarding time point: baseline, week 1 (first vaccination visit). The treatment: pre-vaccination baseline after standard-of-care therapy. Astrocytomas found in donors were new, WHO grade 3 or 4, IDH1-mutant and ATRX-lost. TCRdb's table, derived via immunoSEQ multiplex PCR, lists solely in-frame clones and lacks some. Among 20,000 or so clones, approximately 85% were seen once, and the ten largest hold 5% to 6%. The V end lost 2 bases, the J end lost 7 bases, and 12 bases lay between the germline ends. The CDR3 spans 14 residues. Germline assignment: CDR1 PRHDT and CDR2 FYEKMQ (reference sequence). This sample comprised PBMCs, obtained from a glioma patient treated with radiotherapy, temozolomide or both. V is TRBV13 and J is TRBJ2-1; D gene unclear. This receptor was obtained from a man in his forties with glioma. CDR3 loop: CASSLYHVGNEQFF. CDR3 in DNA: TGTGCCAGCAGCTTATACCATGTTGGGAATGAGCAGTTCTTC. The full variable domain, in which reference TRBV13 and TRBJ2-1 provide the parts outside the CDR3, is AAGVIQSPRHLIKEKRETATLKCYPIPRHDTVYWYQQGPGQDPQFLISFYEKMQSDKGSIPDRFSAQQFSDYHSELNMSSLELGDSALYFCASSLYHVGNEQFFGPGTRLTVL.